A selection of T cell receptor beta chains follows, all from one sample in a study of PD-1 blockade in classical Hodgkin lymphoma. The table came from immunoSEQ multiplex PCR; TCRdb's copy has only in-frame clones and leaves some out. Among approximately 35,000 clones listed, 85% to 95% were seen once. Sequenced input: peripheral blood mononuclear cells (PBMCs). The receptors originated from a human donor with classical Hodgkin lymphoma. Both conserved end residues are part of each CDR3. D genes are given only for firm matches. A row's size may be missing; if present it is once, few, many or a size class.

DNA: TGTGCCAGCAGCTACCAAACCGGGACAGTTTACAATGAGCAGTTCTTC
CDR3: CASSYQTGTVYNEQFF
J: TRBJ2-1
D: TRBD1
size: .
V: TRBV5-6

DNA: TGCGCCAGCAGCTTGGGGTCCGGGGCCTCTGGAAACACCATATATTTT
CDR3: CASSLGSGASGNTIYF
J: TRBJ1-3
D: .
size: .
V: TRBV5-1

DNA: TGTGCCAGCAGTGAAGGACAGAACTATGGCTACACCTTC
CDR3: CASSEGQNYGYTF
J: TRBJ1-2
D: .
size: .
V: TRBV6-1

DNA: TGTGCCATCAGTGAGTCGATGGCCTCACCCCAGCATTTT
CDR3: CAISESMASPQHF
J: TRBJ1-5
D: .
size: .
V: TRBV10-3

DNA: TGTGCCAGCAGGGACAGGAAAGTCCTCGCTGAAGCTTTCTTT
CDR3: CASRDRKVLAEAFF
J: TRBJ1-1
D: TRBD1
size: .
V: TRBV6-1

DNA: TGCGCCAGCAGCTTGAGTGGGAGCCCCGGGGAGCTGTTTTTT
CDR3: CASSLSGSPGELFF
J: TRBJ2-2
D: .
size: .
V: TRBV5-1

DNA: TGTGCCAGCAGTGAACGGGACAGGGTGCCCTACGAGCAGTACTTC
CDR3: CASSERDRVPYEQYF
J: TRBJ2-7
D: TRBD1
size: .
V: TRBV2

DNA: TGCAGTGCTCCTAACTATGGCTACACCTTC
CDR3: CSAPNYGYTF
J: TRBJ1-2
D: .
size: .
V: TRBV20-1

DNA: TGTGCCAGCAGCTTGCTGGGCGCGGACATTCAGTACTTC
CDR3: CASSLLGADIQYF
J: TRBJ2-4
D: .
size: .
V: TRBV5-4

DNA: TGTGCCAGTAGTATTGGGACAGGCGGGCACTACGAGCAGTACTTC
CDR3: CASSIGTGGHYEQYF
J: TRBJ2-7
D: TRBD1
size: .
V: TRBV19

DNA: TGTGCCAGCAGCTTCGGGACTAGCGGGATTTACGAGCAGTACTTC
CDR3: CASSFGTSGIYEQYF
J: TRBJ2-7
D: TRBD2
size: .
V: TRBV5-4

DNA: TGCGCCAGCAGCCACATCTCTGGGGGACACCACTATGGCTACACCTTC
CDR3: CASSHISGGHHYGYTF
J: TRBJ1-2
D: .
size: once
V: TRBV4-3

DNA: TGCGCCAGCAGCTTGCAGCGGGCGGTGGATGAGCAGTTCTTC
CDR3: CASSLQRAVDEQFF
J: TRBJ2-1
D: .
size: .
V: TRBV5-1

DNA: TGTGCCAGCAGCTTGGGGGAGGGCAGAGCTTTCTTT
CDR3: CASSLGEGRAFF
J: TRBJ1-1
D: .
size: .
V: TRBV7-9

DNA: TGCGCCAGCAGCCCAGGACAGTATAATTCACCCCTCCACTTT
CDR3: CASSPGQYNSPLHF
J: TRBJ1-6
D: .
size: .
V: TRBV5-1

DNA: TGTGCCAGCAGTCCGAAGGACAGACTATACGAGCAGTACTTC
CDR3: CASSPKDRLYEQYF
J: TRBJ2-7
D: .
size: .
V: TRBV27

DNA: TGTGCCAGCAGCTTGAGTAAGGGTGAGGTTCGGAATGAAAAACTGTTTTTT
CDR3: CASSLSKGEVRNEKLFF
J: TRBJ1-4
D: .
size: .
V: TRBV5-8